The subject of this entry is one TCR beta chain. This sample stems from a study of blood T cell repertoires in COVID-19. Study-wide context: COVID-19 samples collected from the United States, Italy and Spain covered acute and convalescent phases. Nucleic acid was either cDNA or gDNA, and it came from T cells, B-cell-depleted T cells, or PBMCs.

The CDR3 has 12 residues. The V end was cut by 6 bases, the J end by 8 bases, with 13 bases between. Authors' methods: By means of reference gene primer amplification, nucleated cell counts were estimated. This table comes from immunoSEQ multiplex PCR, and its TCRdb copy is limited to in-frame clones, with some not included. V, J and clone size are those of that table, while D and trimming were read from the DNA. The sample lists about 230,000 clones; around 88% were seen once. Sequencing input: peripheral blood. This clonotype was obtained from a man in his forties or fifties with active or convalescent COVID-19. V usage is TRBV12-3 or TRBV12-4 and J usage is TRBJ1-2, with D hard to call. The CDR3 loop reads CASRAGSRGYTF. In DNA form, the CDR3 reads TGTGCCAGCAGGGCAGGATCACGAGGCTACACCTTC.